This TCR beta chain was identified in a study of blood T cell repertoires in COVID-19. Trimming took 4 bases from V and 12 from J, leaving 16 bases between them. Germline lookup yields CDR1 SGHTA and CDR2 FQGNSA. CDR3 length: 13 amino acids. This clone was seen just once. Per the original data handling: Amplification of reference gene primers provided the estimated nucleated cell counts. Data came from immunoSEQ multiplex PCR; TCRdb stores just in-frame clones and leaves some out. The V and J calls and the clone size are those of that table, but D and trimming were determined from the DNA. The sample contains approximately 75,000 clones, 70% to 90% of which appear only once.

Sequencing was performed on peripheral blood. The clonotype originates from a man at least 80 years old with COVID-19, enrolled during active disease. The J gene is TRBJ2-1, the V gene TRBV7-2; the D gene is possibly TRBD1 (6 bases). As DNA, the CDR3 is TGTGCCAGCAGCTCACGGACAGCCTGGGCGCAGTTCTTC. Translated, it gives CASSSRTAWAQFF.